The 16 T cell receptor beta chains below all came from one sample that was sequenced in a study of cytomegalovirus exposure and HLA in healthy donors. Primers for the PCR totalled 60 Vbeta and 13 Jbeta. Sequenced by immunoSEQ multiplex PCR; TCRdb stores in-frame clones only, minus some. The sample has around 97,000 clones, less than 9.5% seen once. Sample: PBMCs. These receptors were obtained from a man aged 50-60 years in good health and CMV-seropositive.

The chain recombines TRBV28 with TRBJ2-1; 11 bases align to TRBD1. The CDR3 runs 15 residues. Looked up from germline, CDR1 is MDHEN and CDR2 is SYDVKM. Losses at the gene ends were 7 bases for V and 5 bases for J; bases not matched to a gene: 7. The CDR3 region has the DNA TGTGCCAGCAACCGCGAGGACAGGGGGCACAATGAGCAGTTCTTC. It specifies CASNREDRGHNEQFF.

This clone has a handful of counts. The chain links TRBV9 to TRBJ1-1; no definite D call. The CDR3 runs 15 residues. With 3 bases removed from V and 1 base from J, the gap between germline ends came to 13 bases. The germline gives CDR1 SGDLS, CDR2 YYNGEE. CDR3 loop: CASSGTVGWNTEAFF. CDR3 nucleotide sequence: TGTGCCAGCAGCGGTACAGTGGGCTGGAACACTGAAGCTTTCTTT.

Only a few counts were recorded for this clone. This chain uses TRBV7-2 with TRBJ1-5; D perhaps matches TRBD1 (6 bases). The CDR3 contains 15 residues. The germline V gene encodes CDR1 SGHTA and CDR2 FQGNSA. V lost 4 bases and J 11 bases, leaving 21 bases between the germline ends. The CDR3 sequence is CASSYPQGKVDTQHF. The CDR3 DNA reads as TGTGCCAGCAGCTACCCGCAGGGGAAGGTTGACACCCAGCATTTT.

V is TRBV5-1 and J is TRBJ1-1; D remains ambiguous. V lost 4 bases and J lost 4, with 20 bases in between. This CDR3 has 16 residues. Germline V gene sequence: CDR1 SGHRS, CDR2 YFSETQ. The CDR3 protein is CASSPPQARQSTEAFF. The CDR3 bases are TGCGCCAGCAGCCCTCCTCAAGCCAGGCAGAGCACTGAAGCTTTCTTT.

This chain links TRBV30 with TRBJ2-7; D not resolved. CDR3 length: 11 amino acids. CDR1 is GTSNPN, CDR2 SVGIG, per germline (reference sequence). Trimming took 3 bases from V and 10 from J, leaving 13 bases between them. The CDR3 loop is CAWSCREYQYF. In DNA, the CDR3 is TGTGCCTGGAGCTGTCGAGAATATCAGTACTTC.

This clone was counted only a few times. V usage is TRBV4-3 and J usage is TRBJ1-2; possibly TRBD1 for D (5 bases). Germline CDR1 LGHNA, CDR2 YSLEER. CDR3 length: 17 residues. Trimming left V 0 bases short and J 6 bases short, with 20 bases between. CDR3 sequence reads: CASSQDSSGGDAHGYTF. In nucleotides, the CDR3 is TGCGCCAGCAGCCAAGATTCGAGCGGAGGGGATGCGCATGGCTACACCTTC.

This clone showed up just a few times. This chain joins TRBV5-1 and TRBJ2-7; D not resolved. The CDR3 runs to 14 residues. The V gene's germline CDR1 is SGHRS and CDR2 YFSETQ. Trimming took 0 bases from V and 3 from J, leaving 10 bases between them. The CDR3 nucleotides read TGCGCCAGCAGCTTGGCCCCACTTTACTACGAGCAGTACTTC. Translating it yields CASSLAPLYYEQYF.

The chain links TRBV21-1 to TRBJ2-7; no check of the table's D call, TRBD2, against the DNA was made. TRBV21-1 is described as a pseudogene. The CDR3 extends over 14 amino acids. CDR3 bases: TGTGCCAGCAGGCAAACTTACGAGGTAGCTTTTAGGCACTTC. Residues: CASRQTYEVAFRHF.

This clone was detected a few times. J is TRBJ2-3 and V is TRBV9; 8 bases line up with TRBD2. Germline V gives CDR1 SGDLS, CDR2 YYNGEE. This CDR3 comprises 16 residues. J was trimmed by 3 bases and V by 7 bases; bases with no gene match: 13. CDR3 bases: TGTGCCAGCGCACCCGGGTGGAGCGGGAGAACAGATACGCAGTATTTT. Translation: CASAPGWSGRTDTQYF.

The chain carries TRBV10-3 and TRBJ1-3; possible D gene TRBD1, 6 bases. V was clipped by 6 bases and J by 1 base, with 10 bases between them. There are 14 residues in the CDR3. The V gene's germline CDR1 is ENHRY and CDR2 SYGVKD. The CDR3 loop is CAIRPGESGNTIYF. DNA of the CDR3: TGTGCCATCAGACCAGGGGAATCTGGAAACACCATATATTTT.

This clone occurred a few times. The rearrangement links TRBV16 to TRBJ2-1; perhaps TRBD2 as D (6 bases). The CDR3 sequence is 15 residues long. Germline assignment: CDR1 KGHSY and CDR2 FQNENV. V was cut by 4 bases and J by 4 bases, with 14 bases left in between. CDR3 sequence reads: CASSPPGTSYNEQFF. DNA for the CDR3: TGTGCCAGCAGCCCACCCGGGACTTCGTACAATGAGCAGTTCTTC.

This chain connects TRBV7-2 to TRBJ2-1; possibly TRBD2 for D (5 bases). This CDR3 has 14 amino acids. The germline V gene encodes CDR1 SGHTA and CDR2 FQGNSA. The V gene lost 1 base and the J gene lost 6 bases, with 10 bases spanning the gap. The CDR3 spells CASSLGLAGNEQFF. The CDR3 DNA reads TGTGCCAGCAGCTTAGGTCTAGCCGGCAATGAGCAGTTCTTC.

This clone showed up just a few times. V usage is TRBV7-3 and J usage is TRBJ2-3; 9 nucleotides line up with TRBD2. The V gene end was trimmed by 5 bases and the J gene end by 5 bases; junction bases not matched to a gene: 8. CDR3 length equals 15 residues. CDR1 is SGHTA, CDR2 FQGTGA, per germline. The CDR3 DNA sequence: TGTGCCAGCAGCCTCCCGACTAGCGGAAGAGATACGCAGTATTTT. It translates to CASSLPTSGRDTQYF.

This clone was detected only a few times. The rearrangement joins TRBV5-1 to TRBJ2-3, with 11 bases lining up with TRBD2. The CDR3 consists of 15 residues. V was pared by 2 bases and J by 4 bases, with 3 bases of the junction left unmatched. CDR1 is SGHRS, CDR2 YFSETQ, per germline. The DNA of the CDR3 is TGCGCCAGCAGCTTACTAGCGGGAGCCCCAGATACGCAGTATTTT. This sequence encodes CASSLLAGAPDTQYF.

This chain uses TRBV5-1 with TRBJ2-6; 12 positions agree with TRBD1. The J segment lost 1 base and the V segment lost 3 bases, leaving 5 bases of the junction unmatched. The CDR3 is 18 residues long. The germline V gene encodes CDR1 SGHRS and CDR2 YFSETQ. The CDR3 coding sequence is TGCGCCAGCAGCTGGGGGACAGGGGGCGAATCTGGGGCCAACGTCCTGACTTTC. Translated, it gives CASSWGTGGESGANVLTF.

The V and J genes are TRBV7-9 and TRBJ2-3; a possible D gene is TRBD2 (5 bases). Trimming took 1 base from V and 2 from J, leaving 10 bases between them. Germline V CDR1 and CDR2: SEHNR, FQNEAQ (reference sequence). The CDR3 loop spans 15 amino acids. CDR3 bases: TGTGCCAGCAGCTTAGGGGAGAGGGACACAGATACGCAGTATTTT. This sequence encodes CASSLGERDTDTQYF.